This passage covers 26 T cell receptor beta chains from one sample sequenced in a study of cytomegalovirus exposure and HLA in healthy donors. PCR was performed using 60 Vbeta and 13 Jbeta primers. TCRdb's table, derived via immunoSEQ multiplex PCR, lists solely in-frame clones and lacks some. The sample includes about 120,000 clones, around 85% of them seen just once. The sample was PBMCs. The receptors derive from a man aged 18 to 29 in good health and CMV-seropositive.

In this sample, this clone turned up a few times. The gene calls are TRBV11-2 and TRBJ1-2, with D possibly TRBD1 on 5 matching bases. This CDR3 spans 13 amino acids. Trimming left V 1 base short and J 8 bases short, with 11 bases between. Germline V lookup: CDR1 SGHAT, CDR2 FQNNGV. This CDR3 reads CASSLVYGGGYTF. In DNA, the CDR3 is TGTGCCAGCAGCTTAGTATACGGGGGAGGCTACACCTTC.

The chain combines TRBV6-5 with TRBJ2-3, with TRBD2 identical over 12 bases. CDR1 and CDR2 from the germline V gene are MNHEY and SVGAGI. This CDR3 comprises 15 residues. The V segment lost 6 bases and the J segment 5 bases; nucleotides outside the gene matches: 6. The CDR3 region has the DNA TGTGCCAGCAGCGGACTAGCGGGAAGGGGAGATACGCAGTATTTT. Translated: CASSGLAGRGDTQYF.

Only a few counts were recorded for this clone. The rearrangement joins TRBV30 to TRBJ2-7; perhaps TRBD1 as D (5 bases). V lost 2 bases, J lost 5 bases, and 10 bases lay in between. The CDR3 length is 12 residues. Germline CDR1 is GTSNPN and CDR2 is SVGIG (reference sequence). For the CDR3, the DNA is TGTGCCTGGAGTCCTTCAGGGCACGAGCAGTACTTC. Its protein product is CAWSPSGHEQYF.

The chain joins TRBV2 to TRBJ1-1; D is perhaps TRBD1 (6 bases). V gave up 7 bases and J gave up 8 bases, with 17 bases separating them. Germline CDR1 SNHLY, CDR2 FYNNEI. The CDR3 loop spans 13 amino acids. In nucleotides, the CDR3 is TGTGCCAGCACCGACCCCCCAGGGGTCGAAGCTTTCTTT. Translation: CASTDPPGVEAFF.

The V and J genes are TRBV5-1 and TRBJ2-7; a weak D match, TRBD1 (5 bases). The germline gives CDR1 SGHRS, CDR2 YFSETQ. With 4 bases removed from V and 3 bases from J, the gap between germline ends came to 14 bases. This CDR3 contains 14 residues. The CDR3 here is CASSIEQAVYEQYF. CDR3 sequence (DNA): TGCGCCAGCAGCATTGAACAGGCTGTCTACGAGCAGTACTTC. Full variable domain (missing parts from reference TRBV5-1 and TRBJ2-7): KAGVTQTPRYLIKTRGQQVTLSCSPISGHRSVSWYQQTPGQGLQFLFEYFSETQRNKGNFPGRFSGRQFSNSRSEMNVSTLELGDSALYLCASSIEQAVYEQYFGPGTRLTVT.

The V and J genes are TRBV30 and TRBJ1-2, with 8 bases lining up with TRBD1. CDR3 size: 19 residues. From germline, CDR1 is GTSNPN and CDR2 SVGIG (reference sequence). The V segment lost 5 bases and the J segment 3 bases; nucleotides outside the gene matches: 23. CDR3 DNA: TGTGCCTGGCAGGACAGGGCCGCTTACTCCTTGCTTCTCTACTATGGCTACACCTTC. Amino acid sequence: CAWQDRAAYSLLLYYGYTF. Supplemented by reference TRBV30 and TRBJ1-2, the full variable domain reads SQTIHQWPATLVQPVGSPLSLECTVEGTSNPNLYWYRQAAGRGLQLLFYSVGIGQISSEVPQNLSASRPQDRQFILSSKKLLLSDSGFYLCAWQDRAAYSLLLYYGYTFGSGTRLTVV.

The chain carries TRBV27 and TRBJ2-7, with a possible D match to TRBD2 (5 bases). The CDR3 consists of 15 residues. Germline loops: CDR1 MNHEY, CDR2 SMNVEV (reference sequence). V gave up 1 base and J gave up 7 bases, with 17 bases separating them. Here the CDR3 reads CASSLLASPHPEQYF. The CDR3 DNA is TGTGCCAGCAGTTTATTGGCTAGCCCCCATCCGGAGCAGTACTTC.

V is TRBV2 and J is TRBJ1-6, with TRBD1 matching 7 bases. This CDR3 has 14 amino acids. V lost 3 bases to trimming and J lost 7 bases; unmatched junction nucleotides: 3. Germline values: CDR1 SNHLY, CDR2 FYNNEI. This chain's CDR3 is CASSEQGENSPLHF. DNA of the CDR3: TGTGCCAGCAGTGAGCAGGGGGAGAATTCACCCCTCCACTTT.

The chain joins TRBV5-1 to TRBJ2-3; D possibly corresponds to TRBD1 (5 bases). Deletions cut 4 bases from V and 1 base from J, with 13 bases between. Germline V gives CDR1 SGHRS, CDR2 YFSETQ. The CDR3 contains 15 residues. The CDR3 here is CASSATVGGTDTQYF. CDR3 DNA sequence: TGCGCCAGCAGCGCTACAGTAGGGGGCACAGATACGCAGTATTTT.

The V call is TRBV5-4, the J call TRBJ2-5; the match to TRBD2 covers 12 bases. Trimming cost V 6 bases and J 6 bases; bases outside gene matches: 9. CDR3 length equals 15 residues. Germline V CDR1 and CDR2: SGHNT, YYREEE (reference sequence). For the CDR3, the DNA is TGTGCCAGCACGGTGACTAGCGGGAGTGTGAAGACCCAGTACTTC. This encodes CASTVTSGSVKTQYF. Filled out from reference TRBV5-4 and TRBJ2-5, the complete variable domain reads ETGVTQSPTHLIKTRGQQVTLRCSSQSGHNTVSWYQQALGQGPQFIFQYYREEENGRGNFPPRFSGLQFPNYSSELNVNALELDDSALYLCASTVTSGSVKTQYFGPGTRLLVL.

The rearrangement joins TRBV7-9 to TRBJ2-7; 8 bases line up with TRBD1. Germline lookup yields CDR1 SEHNR and CDR2 FQNEAQ (reference sequence). After removal of 6 bases from V and 7 bases from J, the junction contained 17 bases not matched to a gene. The CDR3 has 16 residues. CDR3 loop: CASSHIGAGGAREQYF. The CDR3 DNA sequence: TGTGCCAGCAGTCACATAGGGGCAGGGGGCGCGCGGGAGCAGTACTTC.

The CDR3 protein is CASSLVGTGHRMYGYTF. DNA of the CDR3: TGTGCCAGCAGCTTAGTAGGGACAGGTCATAGGATGTATGGCTACACCTTC. V usage is TRBV7-2 and J usage is TRBJ1-2; 8 nucleotides match TRBD1. Per germline, CDR1 SGHTA and CDR2 FQGNSA. Trimming took 1 base from V and 5 from J; bases not matched to a gene: 12. CDR3 size: 17 residues.

The count of this clone is one. J is TRBJ2-1 and V is TRBV7-2; tentative D call: TRBD2 (6 bases). The CDR3 is made up of 13 amino acids. Trimming took 2 bases from V and 8 from J, leaving 10 bases between them. Germline CDR1 reads SGHTA; CDR2 reads FQGNSA. The DNA for the CDR3 is TGTGCCAGCAGCTTAAGGCGGGACCATGAGCAGTTCTTC. Amino acid sequence: CASSLRRDHEQFF. Using reference TRBV7-2 and TRBJ2-1 for the parts outside the CDR3, the full variable domain is GAGVSQSPSNKVTEKGKDVELRCDPISGHTALYWYRQSLGQGLEFLIYFQGNSAPDKSGLPSDRFSAERTGGSVSTLTIQRTQQEDSAVYLCASSLRRDHEQFFGPGTRLTVL.

This clone was observed a single time. This chain connects TRBV11-1 to TRBJ2-3; 8 nucleotides line up with TRBD2. This CDR3 spans 14 amino acids. From germline, CDR1 is SGHAT and CDR2 FQDESV (reference sequence). The junction had 2 bases not matched to a gene; V was cut back by 5 bases and J by 1 base. The CDR3 coding sequence is TGTGCCAGCAGCCCGACTAGCGGCACAGATACGCAGTATTTT. Encoded protein: CASSPTSGTDTQYF.

J is TRBJ2-5 and V is TRBV6-5; TRBD1 is a possible D gene (5 bases). The DNA end is a closer match to TRBJ2-7, so the J assignment may be wrong. The CDR3 extends over 11 amino acids. Germline CDR1 reads MNHEY; CDR2 reads SVGAGI. CDR3: CASSYGAEQYF. The CDR3 region has the DNA TGTGCCAGCAGTTATGGGGCCGAGCAGTACTTC.

This sequence joins TRBV9 and TRBJ2-2; 10 nucleotides agree with TRBD2. Germline V CDR1 and CDR2: SGDLS, YYNGEE. The junction had 5 bases not matched to a gene; V was cut back by 4 bases and J by 2 bases. The CDR3 consists of 16 residues. For the CDR3, the DNA is TGTGCCAGCAGCCCCCGGACTAGCGGCAACACCGGGGAGCTGTTTTTT. The encoded protein is CASSPRTSGNTGELFF.

Only one count was recorded for this clone. The chain has TRBV2 and TRBJ1-5, with D possibly being TRBD1 (6 bases). The CDR3 length is 19 residues. Trimming removed 4 bases at V and 4 bases at J, with 26 bases between. CDR1 and CDR2 (germline): SNHLY, FYNNEI. The CDR3 here is CASSGFTTGTLVFNQPQHF. For the CDR3, the DNA is TGTGCCAGCAGTGGATTCACTACTGGGACATTGGTTTTTAATCAGCCCCAGCATTTT.

This chain joins TRBV19 and TRBJ1-2; TRBD1 might be the D (5 bases). The CDR3 extends over 14 amino acids. CDR1 LNHDA and CDR2 SQIVND come from the germline V gene (reference sequence). V was shortened by 3 bases and J by 3 bases, with 11 bases between the two germline ends. CDR3 amino acids: CASSMWGVDYGYTF. DNA for the CDR3: TGTGCCAGTAGTATGTGGGGGGTCGACTATGGCTACACCTTC.

As concerns this clone: At one of its ends the junction is not consistent with the germline gene, which may arise from a read error. V gene TRBV7-9 combines with J gene TRBJ1-3; TRBD1 matches at 7 bases. Per germline, CDR1 SEHNR and CDR2 FQNEAQ (reference sequence). The CDR3 spans 15 residues. The CDR3 coding sequence is TGTTCCAGCAGCTCAAACAGGGGCTCTGGAAACACCATATATTTT. Translated: CSSSSNRGSGNTIYF.

This clone is a singleton in its sample. The chain recombines TRBV9 with TRBJ2-5; D is possibly TRBD2 (6 bases). The CDR3 runs to 12 residues. Germline CDR1 SGDLS, CDR2 YYNGEE. Trimming cost V 4 bases and J 2 bases, with 6 bases left between them. CDR3 bases: TGTGCCAGCAGCAGCGGGCAAGAGACCCAGTACTTC. Protein sequence: CASSSGQETQYF.

This chain connects TRBV5-6 to TRBJ2-7; TRBD1 agrees at 12 bases. V shed 4 bases, J shed 0 bases, and the junction held 5 bases outside the gene matches. Germline CDR1 is SGHDT and CDR2 is YYEEEE. The length of the CDR3 is 16 residues. The CDR3 region is CASSPGTGGGSYEQYF. CDR3 bases: TGTGCCAGCAGCCCCGGGACAGGGGGCGGCTCCTACGAGCAGTACTTC.

This sequence joins TRBV14 and TRBJ1-1; no firm D call. The CDR3 loop spans 13 amino acids. Deletions cut 0 bases from V and 6 bases from J, with 8 bases between. Germline values: CDR1 SGHDN, CDR2 FVKESK. The CDR3 reads CASSQDRAAEAFF. CDR3 DNA sequence: TGTGCCAGCAGCCAAGATCGCGCGGCTGAAGCTTTCTTT. Drawing the rest from reference TRBV14 and TRBJ1-1, the complete variable domain is EAGVTQFPSHSVIEKGQTVTLRCDPISGHDNLYWYRRVMGKEIKFLLHFVKESKQDESGMPNNRFLAERTGGTYSTLKVQPAELEDSGVYFCASSQDRAAEAFFGQGTRLTVV.

The chain employs TRBV6-4 and TRBJ2-3, with 8 bases identical to TRBD2. Trimming removed 3 bases from V and 4 bases from J; junction bases left unmatched: 6. This CDR3 has 15 residues. Germline lookup yields CDR1 MRHNA and CDR2 SNTAGT. In DNA form, the CDR3 reads TGTGCCAGCAGTGAGAATGCGGGGGGCCCAGATACGCAGTATTTT. Translated, it gives CASSENAGGPDTQYF.

The chain uses TRBV7-2 and TRBJ1-1; perhaps TRBD1 as D (6 bases). The CDR3 is 15 amino acids. The V end was cut by 1 base, the J end by 0 bases, with 9 bases between. Germline V CDR1 and CDR2: SGHTA, FQGNSA. CDR3 nucleotide sequence: TGTGCCAGCAGCTTAGGGACAGCCTTGAACACTGAAGCTTTCTTT. Residues: CASSLGTALNTEAFF.

The chain joins TRBV10-3 to TRBJ1-4; tentative D call: TRBD1 (6 bases). Germline assignment: CDR1 ENHRY and CDR2 SYGVKD. The CDR3 is 16 amino acids. Trimming shortened V by 4 bases and J by 1 base, and 13 bases separated the two germline ends. The CDR3 here is CAISGASTGTNEKLFF. In DNA, the CDR3 is TGTGCCATCAGTGGGGCGTCGACAGGAACTAATGAAAAACTGTTTTTT.

The chain couples TRBV9 to TRBJ2-7, with 8 bases aligning to TRBD1. Germline V gene data show CDR1 as SGDLS and CDR2 as YYNGEE. The CDR3 extends over 15 amino acids. With V trimmed by 4 bases and J by 0 bases, 6 bases remained unmatched. For the CDR3, the DNA is TGTGCCAGCAGCCCCCGGACAGGGAGCTCCTACGAGCAGTACTTC. As protein: CASSPRTGSSYEQYF.